The 10 T cell receptor beta chains below come from one sample, sequenced in a study of blood T cell repertoires in COVID-19. Clones were read by immunoSEQ multiplex PCR, and TCRdb kept only the in-frame ones, dropping some. The table lists hundreds of thousands of clones, under 90% of them singletons. The source material was peripheral blood. These receptors all come from a man aged 45-65 years with COVID-19, enrolled during active disease.

This chain links TRBV5-1 with TRBJ2-3; D is possibly TRBD2 (5 bases). V was cut by 1 base and J by 1 base, with 7 bases left in between. CDR1 is SGHRS, CDR2 YFSETQ, per germline. The CDR3 sequence is 14 residues long. CDR3 region: CASSLYSGTDTQYF. CDR3 DNA: TGCGCCAGCAGCTTGTATAGCGGCACAGATACGCAGTATTTT.

The V call is TRBV29-1, the J call TRBJ1-2; 10 bases align to TRBD1. J lost 4 bases, V lost 1 base, and 18 bases had no gene match. Per germline, CDR1 SQVTM and CDR2 ANQGSEA. The CDR3 consists of 19 residues. As DNA, the CDR3 is TGCAGCGTTGAAGGAGGCCGGGACAGGGGACAATCTTCGATCTATGGCTACACCTTC. Protein: CSVEGGRDRGQSSIYGYTF.

Only one count was recorded for this clone. V usage is TRBV6-5 and J usage is TRBJ2-3; 7 bases fit TRBD1. Germline CDR1 MNHEY, CDR2 SVGAGI. The CDR3 contains 15 residues. V was clipped by 4 bases and J by 1 base; unmatched bases: 5. The CDR3: CASSLSGGGTDTQYF. CDR3 nucleotide sequence: TGTGCCAGCAGTTTGTCAGGGGGTGGCACAGATACGCAGTATTTT.

The chain carries TRBV28 and TRBJ2-1; D might be TRBD2 (7 bases). The V end lost 3 bases, the J end lost 4 bases, and 13 bases lay between the germline ends. Germline CDR1 is MDHEN and CDR2 is SYDVKM. The CDR3 totals 15 residues. CDR3 nucleotide sequence: TGTGCCAGCAGTTTTAGGGGGGGGAGGTACAATGAGCAGTTCTTC. Translating gives CASSFRGGRYNEQFF.

This chain links TRBV19 with TRBJ1-2; weak D call: TRBD1 (6 bases). Trimming stripped 4 bases from V and 3 bases from J, with 24 bases between. Per germline, CDR1 LNHDA and CDR2 SQIVND (reference sequence). The CDR3 contains 18 residues. CDR3 region: CASSTIRGTGTRDYGYTF. The CDR3 DNA follows: TGTGCCAGTAGTACTATAAGGGGAACCGGGACAAGAGACTATGGCTACACCTTC.

This clone was seen a few times. The chain employs TRBV12-5 and TRBJ2-6; D might be TRBD1 (6 bases). The CDR3 runs to 16 residues. Germline CDR1 LGHNT, CDR2 FRNRAP. The germline V and J ends were trimmed by 0 bases and 3 bases, with 9 bases remaining between them. CDR3 sequence: CASGLVQGSGANVLTF. CDR3 bases: TGTGCTAGTGGTTTGGTACAGGGTAGTGGGGCCAACGTCCTGACTTTC.

This rearrangement joins TRBV7-2 to TRBJ2-1, with D possibly being TRBD2 (5 bases). The germline V and J ends were trimmed by 7 bases and 6 bases, with 13 bases remaining between them. The CDR3 extends over 13 amino acids. CDR1 SGHTA and CDR2 FQGNSA come from the germline V gene. The CDR3 DNA reads TGTGCCAGCACGAGAGGGCCAGGCAATGAGCAGTTCTTC. As protein: CASTRGPGNEQFF.

The V and J genes are TRBV9 and TRBJ1-5; TRBD1 might be the D (5 bases). V shed 4 bases and J shed 6 bases, with 17 bases lying between them. CDR3 size: 15 residues. Germline V CDR1 and CDR2: SGDLS, YYNGEE. This CDR3 is CASSSGPGGAQPQHF. DNA of the CDR3: TGTGCCAGCAGCTCGGGCCCGGGAGGGGCTCAGCCCCAGCATTTT.

This chain links TRBV5-6 with TRBJ2-2; D call uncertain. Germline V gene data show CDR1 as SGHDT and CDR2 as YYEEEE. Trimming took 3 bases from V and 2 from J, leaving 11 bases between them. The CDR3 runs 15 residues. The CDR3 here is CASSYLTKNTGELFF. CDR3 nucleotides: TGTGCCAGCAGCTACCTGACAAAAAACACCGGGGAGCTGTTTTTT.

CDR3 loop: CASSRAHIGIQNTGELFF. CDR3 in DNA: TGCGCCAGCAGCAGAGCTCACATCGGGATTCAGAACACCGGGGAGCTGTTTTTT. This chain joins TRBV5-1 and TRBJ2-2, with a possible D match to TRBD2 (5 bases). V dropped 4 bases and J dropped 1 base, with 20 bases sitting between them. The CDR3 has 18 amino acids. Germline CDR1 is SGHRS and CDR2 is YFSETQ.